A selection of T cell receptor beta chains follows, all from one sample in a study of tumor-infiltrating lymphocytes in primary liver carcinoma. TCRdb ran MiXCR on the multiplex PCR reads and lists one entry per CDR3 protein. The sample lists about 310,000 distinct CDR3 sequences, 45% to 70% occurring once. Sequenced sample: peripheral blood. These receptors originate from a woman in her 30s with primary liver carcinoma and hepatitis B virus infection. Each CDR3 is given with its conserved first and last residue. Each record gives: J gene, V gene, D gene, clone size, CDR3 protein, CDR3 DNA. D genes are given only for firm matches. Part of the rows lack a size; the others show once, few, many or a class for expanded clones.

j_call: TRBJ2-5
v_call: TRBV11-2
d_call: -
clone_size: -
cdr3_aa: CASSRGGGTQYF
cdr3_nt: TGTGCCAGCAGCCGGGGTGGGGGGACCCAGTACTTC

j_call: TRBJ1-1
v_call: TRBV6-5
d_call: TRBD1
clone_size: -
cdr3_aa: CASSEKGAGAEAFF
cdr3_nt: TGTGCCAGCAGTGAAAAGGGGGCGGGAGCTGAAGCTTTCTTT

j_call: TRBJ2-7
v_call: TRBV12-3/TRBV12-4
d_call: TRBD2
clone_size: -
cdr3_aa: CARSRPGTSGEQYF
cdr3_nt: TGTGCCAGGAGCCGACCCGGGACTAGCGGTGAGCAGTACTTC

j_call: TRBJ2-1
v_call: TRBV14
d_call: TRBD2
clone_size: many
cdr3_aa: CASSQERIAGNNEQFF
cdr3_nt: TGTGCCAGCAGCCAAGAAAGGATAGCGGGTAACAATGAGCAGTTCTTC

j_call: TRBJ2-1
v_call: TRBV12-3/TRBV12-4
d_call: -
clone_size: once
cdr3_aa: CASSFFRGGEAHLSSYNEQFF
cdr3_nt: TGTGCCAGCAGTTTTTTCCGTGGCGGGGAGGCCCATCTAAGCTCCTACAATGAGCAGTTCTTC

j_call: TRBJ1-1
v_call: TRBV5-1
d_call: -
clone_size: -
cdr3_aa: CASSLAAGWENTEAFF
cdr3_nt: TGCGCCAGCAGCTTGGCGGCAGGGTGGGAGAACACTGAAGCTTTCTTT

j_call: TRBJ1-2
v_call: TRBV28
d_call: -
clone_size: -
cdr3_aa: CAGMTPPPYGYTF
cdr3_nt: TGTGCCGGCATGACCCCACCTCCCTATGGCTACACCTTC

j_call: TRBJ2-1
v_call: TRBV7-9
d_call: -
clone_size: -
cdr3_aa: CASSLASRTGGTDEQFF
cdr3_nt: TGTGCCAGCAGCTTAGCCTCCCGGACTGGCGGGACCGATGAGCAGTTCTTC

j_call: TRBJ2-3
v_call: TRBV14
d_call: -
clone_size: -
cdr3_aa: CASSRAFSDTQYF
cdr3_nt: TGTGCCAGCAGCCGAGCTTTCTCAGATACGCAGTATTTT

j_call: TRBJ2-7
v_call: TRBV6-6
d_call: -
clone_size: -
cdr3_aa: CDSSYQGTYEQYF
cdr3_nt: TGTGACAGCAGTTATCAGGGTACCTACGAGCAGTACTTC

j_call: TRBJ2-3
v_call: TRBV29-1
d_call: -
clone_size: -
cdr3_aa: CRVDFRWPSTDTQYF
cdr3_nt: TGCAGAGTTGATTTCAGGTGGCCCAGCACAGATACGCAGTATTTT

j_call: TRBJ2-7
v_call: TRBV29-1
d_call: -
clone_size: -
cdr3_aa: CSAQTGHEQYF
cdr3_nt: TGCAGCGCACAGACGGGGCACGAGCAGTACTTC

j_call: TRBJ2-1
v_call: TRBV5-4
d_call: -
clone_size: few
cdr3_aa: CASSLSGEQFF
cdr3_nt: TGTGCCAGCAGCTTGTCGGGGGAGCAGTTCTTC

j_call: TRBJ2-1
v_call: TRBV19
d_call: TRBD2
clone_size: -
cdr3_aa: CASSSSTASGRRVEQFF
cdr3_nt: TGTGCCAGTAGTTCCAGTACGGCTAGCGGGAGGAGAGTTGAGCAGTTCTTC

j_call: TRBJ2-2
v_call: TRBV28
d_call: -
clone_size: -
cdr3_aa: CAEHKRATGELFF
cdr3_nt: TGTGCCGAACATAAGCGCGCCACCGGGGAGCTGTTTTTT

j_call: TRBJ2-2
v_call: TRBV6-5
d_call: -
clone_size: -
cdr3_aa: CASGTGSAGELFF
cdr3_nt: TGTGCCAGCGGAACGGGGAGTGCCGGGGAGCTGTTTTTT

j_call: TRBJ2-7
v_call: TRBV6-5
d_call: -
clone_size: -
cdr3_aa: CASRRDTHSYEQYF
cdr3_nt: TGTGCCAGCAGGCGGGACACACACTCCTACGAGCAGTACTTC

j_call: TRBJ2-2
v_call: TRBV29-1
d_call: -
clone_size: few
cdr3_aa: CSAGANTGELFF
cdr3_nt: TGCAGCGCCGGGGCAAACACCGGGGAGCTGTTTTTT

j_call: TRBJ2-2
v_call: TRBV11-2
d_call: -
clone_size: -
cdr3_aa: CVSSLVGDRVIYTGELFF
cdr3_nt: TGTGTCAGCAGCTTAGTAGGGGATCGAGTTATCTACACCGGGGAGCTGTTTTTT

j_call: TRBJ2-5
v_call: TRBV6-6
d_call: -
clone_size: many
cdr3_aa: CASSYSTETQYF
cdr3_nt: TGTGCCAGCAGTTACTCGACGGAGACCCAGTACTTC

j_call: TRBJ2-3
v_call: TRBV11-2
d_call: TRBD2
clone_size: -
cdr3_aa: CASSLGASGSGSTNTQYF
cdr3_nt: TGTGCTAGCAGCTTAGGGGCTAGCGGGAGTGGTAGCACAAATACGCAGTATTTT

j_call: TRBJ2-1
v_call: TRBV12-5
d_call: -
clone_size: -
cdr3_aa: CTSGRTGLRYNEQLF
cdr3_nt: TGTACTAGTGGGAGGACAGGCCTTAGATACAATGAGCAGCTCTTC

j_call: TRBJ1-3
v_call: TRBV6-1
d_call: TRBD1
clone_size: -
cdr3_aa: CASRGSGTDRDTIYF
cdr3_nt: TGTGCCAGCAGGGGGTCCGGGACAGACAGAGACACTATATATTTT

j_call: TRBJ1-5
v_call: TRBV2
d_call: -
clone_size: once
cdr3_aa: CASSGERGMYQPQHF
cdr3_nt: TGTGCCAGCAGTGGGGAACGGGGGATGTATCAGCCCCAGCATTTT

j_call: TRBJ1-2
v_call: TRBV11-2
d_call: -
clone_size: -
cdr3_aa: CASSPFPRGRVNYYYTF
cdr3_nt: TGTGCCAGCAGCCCCTTTCCCCGGGGGCGGGTGAACTATTACTACACCTTC

j_call: TRBJ2-1
v_call: TRBV5-6
d_call: -
clone_size: -
cdr3_aa: CASSLDRVNEQFF
cdr3_nt: TGTGCCAGCAGCTTGGACAGGGTTAATGAGCAGTTCTTC

j_call: TRBJ2-7
v_call: TRBV11-2
d_call: TRBD2
clone_size: many
cdr3_aa: CASSQSGVSSYEQYF
cdr3_nt: TGTGCCAGCAGCCAAAGCGGGGTCAGCTCCTACGAGCAGTACTTC

j_call: TRBJ1-2
v_call: TRBV12-3/TRBV12-4
d_call: TRBD1
clone_size: few
cdr3_aa: CASSSRTGRVGYTF
cdr3_nt: TGTGCCAGCAGTTCTCGGACAGGGAGAGTGGGCTACACCTTC

j_call: TRBJ2-1
v_call: TRBV4-3
d_call: -
clone_size: -
cdr3_aa: CTSIHTELVNEQFF
cdr3_nt: TGTACCAGCATCCACACAGAGTTAGTCAATGAGCAGTTCTTC

j_call: TRBJ1-4
v_call: TRBV6-1
d_call: -
clone_size: -
cdr3_aa: CASSEYSLACEKLFF
cdr3_nt: TGTGCCAGCAGTGAATATAGCCTCGCATGCGAAAAACTGTTTTTT

j_call: TRBJ2-7
v_call: TRBV12-3/TRBV12-4
d_call: -
clone_size: -
cdr3_aa: CASSSHASYEQYF
cdr3_nt: TGTGCCAGCAGTTCCCATGCCTCGTACGAGCAGTACTTC

j_call: TRBJ2-1
v_call: TRBV13
d_call: TRBD2
clone_size: -
cdr3_aa: CASSLGRAGALARGQFF
cdr3_nt: TGTGCCAGCAGCTTAGGCCGAGCGGGAGCCTTGGCTAGAGGGCAGTTCTTC

j_call: TRBJ2-1
v_call: TRBV29-1
d_call: -
clone_size: many
cdr3_aa: CSVERAGGTF
cdr3_nt: TGCAGCGTTGAAAGGGCTGGGGGAACCTTC

j_call: TRBJ1-1
v_call: TRBV28
d_call: -
clone_size: -
cdr3_aa: CASRTPNLGIRSEAFF
cdr3_nt: TGTGCCAGCAGGACCCCAAATCTGGGGATTAGATCTGAAGCTTTCTTT

j_call: TRBJ2-4
v_call: TRBV12-3/TRBV12-4
d_call: TRBD2
clone_size: -
cdr3_aa: CASGTGLAGGRTKNIQYF
cdr3_nt: TGTGCCAGCGGAACCGGACTAGCGGGAGGACGAACCAAAAACATTCAGTATTTC

j_call: TRBJ1-5
v_call: TRBV19
d_call: -
clone_size: -
cdr3_aa: CASSIRITAGSSNQPHHF
cdr3_nt: TGTGCCAGTAGTATAAGGATTACCGCAGGGTCCAGCAATCAGCCCCACCATTTT

j_call: TRBJ2-2
v_call: TRBV13
d_call: TRBD2
clone_size: few
cdr3_aa: CASSRLGLAGGTGELFF
cdr3_nt: TGTGCCAGCAGCCGCCTGGGACTAGCGGGAGGTACCGGGGAGCTGTTTTTT